A selection of T cell receptor beta chains follows, all from one sample in a study of identical twins. A single record per CDR3 protein comes from TCRdb applying MiXCR to the 5' RACE reads. The repertoire has under 900,000 distinct CDR3 sequences, about 18% of them found once; the top ten carry about an eighth. The data also belong to a second study, concerning T cells expressing NK-cell markers.

Sequenced: PBMCs. The receptor set was obtained from a woman between 18 and 29 years old in good health. The CDR3 runs from the conserved cysteine through the conserved F or W. Each record gives: J gene, V gene, clone size, D gene, CDR3 protein, CDR3 DNA. The D gene is left open where the match is weak. Clone sizes are given selectively: once, few, many, or a class where the clone is expanded.

TRBJ2-3 TRBV5-8 many TRBD1 CASSLGQGRTDTQYF TGTGCCAGCAGCTTGGGACAGGGGAGAACAGATACGCAGTATTTT
TRBJ1-3 TRBV6-5 few . CASSYTVSGNTIYF TGTGCCAGCAGTTACACAGTCTCTGGAAACACCATATATTTT
TRBJ2-7 TRBV12-3/TRBV12-4 . . CASTLTGYEQYF TGTGCCAGCACCCTGACGGGCTACGAGCAGTACTTC
TRBJ2-7 TRBV30 . TRBD1 CAWSEDRGNEQYF TGTGCCTGGTCTGAGGACAGGGGCAACGAGCAGTACTTC
TRBJ1-2 TRBV20-1 . TRBD1 CSARPTPGTGSNYGYTF TGCAGTGCTAGACCAACCCCCGGGACAGGGAGCAACTATGGCTACACCTTC
TRBJ2-1 TRBV5-1 . . CASSSTTRDTSYNEQFF TGCGCCAGCAGCTCCACTACCCGGGACACTTCCTACAATGAGCAGTTCTTC
TRBJ2-7 TRBV20-1 . . CSAHRPSSSYEQYF TGCAGTGCTCACAGGCCTTCAAGCTCCTACGAGCAGTACTTC
TRBJ2-3 TRBV3-1 . . CASSPRQAWADTQYF TGTGCCAGCAGCCCGAGACAGGCGTGGGCAGATACGCAGTATTTT
TRBJ1-5 TRBV4-2 few TRBD1 CASSQDGTGNQPQHF TGTGCCAGCAGCCAAGATGGGACAGGTAATCAACCCCAGCATTTT
TRBJ2-5 TRBV20-1 . . CSQTTLRGQETQYF TGCAGTCAAACGACCCTGAGAGGCCAAGAGACCCAGTACTTC
TRBJ2-1 TRBV12-3/TRBV12-4 few TRBD2 CASSFIAGGYDEQFF TGTGCCAGCAGTTTCATAGCGGGAGGTTATGACGAGCAGTTCTTC
TRBJ2-1 TRBV6-5 few . CASSYDLVNSYNEQFF TGTGCCAGCAGTTACGACCTGGTCAACTCCTACAATGAGCAGTTCTTC
TRBJ1-2 TRBV12-3/TRBV12-4 few TRBD1 CASSSGQGKNYGYTF TGTGCCAGCAGTTCGGGACAGGGGAAGAACTATGGCTACACCTTC
TRBJ2-1 TRBV5-1 . TRBD2 CASSPILAGGANEQFF TGCGCCAGCAGCCCGATACTAGCGGGAGGTGCGAATGAGCAGTTCTTC
TRBJ2-6 TRBV10-3 . TRBD1 CAISESTGAGANVLTF TGTGCCATCAGTGAGTCGACAGGGGCCGGGGCCAACGTCCTGACTTTC
TRBJ2-5 TRBV12-3/TRBV12-4 few . CASSPREETQYF TGTGCCAGCAGTCCCCGGGAAGAGACCCAGTACTTC
TRBJ2-1 TRBV20-1 few TRBD1 CSARTGTNEQFF TGCAGTGCCCGGACAGGTACGAATGAGCAGTTCTTC
TRBJ1-1 TRBV12-3/TRBV12-4 . . CASSYQGMSTEAFF TGTGCCAGCAGTTATCAGGGGATGAGCACTGAAGCTTTCTTT
TRBJ2-3 TRBV12-3/TRBV12-4 . . CASTMGLADTQYF TGTGCCAGCACTATGGGACTCGCAGATACGCAGTATTTT
TRBJ2-5 TRBV11-1 . . CASSLGAIVETQYF TGTGCCAGCAGCTTAGGGGCGATTGTGGAGACCCAGTACTTC
TRBJ2-4 TRBV18 . . CASSPRVPKNIQYF TGTGCCAGCTCACCCCGGGTTCCGAAAAACATTCAGTACTTC
TRBJ2-1 TRBV11-2 . TRBD1 CASSSYQSLTGAVDNEQFF TGTGCCAGCAGCTCATACCAATCCCTCACAGGGGCCGTGGACAATGAGCAGTTCTTC
TRBJ2-1 TRBV18 . . CASSPAQTVYNEQFF TGTGCCAGCTCACCGGCGCAGACAGTCTACAATGAGCAGTTCTTC
TRBJ2-1 TRBV3-1 . TRBD2 CASSQAGGGINNEQFF TGTGCCAGCAGCCAAGCTGGCGGGGGAATAAACAATGAGCAGTTCTTC
TRBJ2-2 TRBV20-1 . TRBD2 CSARGLADNTGELFF TGCAGTGCTAGGGGACTAGCCGACAACACCGGGGAGCTGTTTTTT
TRBJ2-1 TRBV25-1 . . CASSGAMRHEQFF TGTGCCAGCAGTGGAGCCATGCGTCATGAGCAGTTCTTC
TRBJ2-1 TRBV14 . TRBD2 CASSQVYSGSYNEQFF TGTGCCAGCAGCCAAGTTTATAGCGGGAGCTACAATGAGCAGTTCTTC
TRBJ2-2 TRBV12-3/TRBV12-4 few . CASSLHRMNTGELFF TGTGCCAGCAGTTTACACAGGATGAACACCGGGGAGCTGTTTTTT
TRBJ2-1 TRBV20-1 few . CSARGGPSEFF TGCAGTGCTAGAGGTGGGCCTAGCGAGTTCTTC
TRBJ2-4 TRBV7-2 . TRBD2 CASSFQRGANIQYF TGTGCCAGCAGCTTCCAGCGGGGGGCAAACATTCAGTACTTC
TRBJ2-1 TRBV7-8 . TRBD2 CASGRVNNEQFF TGTGCCAGCGGGAGGGTTAACAATGAGCAGTTCTTC
TRBJ1-2 TRBV7-2 few . CASSWGGGPANYGYTF TGTGCCAGCAGCTGGGGGGGAGGACCAGCTAACTATGGCTACACCTTC
TRBJ2-1 TRBV15 many TRBD2 CATSRDLASGGHEQFF TGTGCCACCAGCAGAGATCTGGCTAGCGGGGGCCATGAGCAGTTCTTC
TRBJ1-1 TRBV19 . TRBD1 CASTGTGIEAFF TGTGCCAGTACAGGGACAGGGATTGAAGCTTTCTTT
TRBJ2-6 TRBV7-8 few . CASSLGRSSGANVLTF TGTGCCAGCAGCTTAGGGAGGTCCTCTGGGGCCAACGTCCTGACTTTC
TRBJ2-1 TRBV9 . TRBD2 CASSVAGTRLVNEQFF TGTGCCAGCAGCGTAGCCGGGACTAGGTTAGTCAATGAGCAGTTCTTC
TRBJ1-6 TRBV5-1 few TRBD1 CASTWGQGGSPLHF TGCGCCAGCACCTGGGGACAGGGCGGTTCACCCCTCCACTTT
TRBJ2-1 TRBV7-8 . . CASSFRRDMNNEQFF TGTGCCAGCAGCTTCCGACGGGACATGAACAATGAGCAGTTCTTC
TRBJ2-1 TRBV6-5 many TRBD2 CASSYPSGVPYNEQFF TGTGCCAGCAGTTACCCAAGCGGGGTCCCCTACAATGAGCAGTTCTTC
TRBJ2-1 TRBV20-1 . TRBD2 CSARLREKYNEQFF TGCAGTGCTAGGTTGCGGGAGAAATACAATGAGCAGTTCTTC
TRBJ2-3 TRBV6-5 few TRBD1 CASSWWAQGDTQYF TGTGCCAGCAGTTGGTGGGCACAGGGGGATACGCAGTATTTT
TRBJ2-3 TRBV5-1 . . CASTLEGGPNTDTQYF TGCGCCAGCACCTTGGAAGGGGGGCCGAACACAGATACGCAGTATTTT
TRBJ1-1 TRBV12-3/TRBV12-4 few . CASSLRGRRTEAFF TGTGCCAGCAGTTTAAGAGGGAGGAGGACTGAAGCTTTCTTT